The clone carrying this T cell receptor beta chain was recorded at least ten times. Both iRepertoire HTBI primers and Arm-PCR of CDR3 regions were used to build the TCR beta libraries. Via MiXCR, TCRdb re-called the multiplex PCR reads, giving one row per CDR3 protein. This table has over 300,000 distinct CDR3 sequences, around a fifth appearing once. The sample's time point: persistent/refractory GD, antithyroid drugs over 5 years with positive TRAb. The TCR library was prepared using RNA isolated from PBMCs. This sample was taken from a study of regulatory T cells in long-lasting Graves disease. CDR3 length: 15 amino acids. The germline V gene has CDR1 SGDLS and CDR2 YYNGEE. V lost 1 base and J lost 2, with 7 bases in between.

The receptor was isolated from a female donor with Graves disease. The chain recombines TRBV9 with TRBJ1-6; unclear D gene. The specimen was peripheral blood mononuclear cells (PBMCs), collected when the disease was refractory, from a patient treated with antithyroid drugs. For the CDR3, the DNA is TGTGCCAGCAGCGTAACCCAGACCTATAATTCACCCCTCCACTTT. This sequence encodes CASSVTQTYNSPLHF.